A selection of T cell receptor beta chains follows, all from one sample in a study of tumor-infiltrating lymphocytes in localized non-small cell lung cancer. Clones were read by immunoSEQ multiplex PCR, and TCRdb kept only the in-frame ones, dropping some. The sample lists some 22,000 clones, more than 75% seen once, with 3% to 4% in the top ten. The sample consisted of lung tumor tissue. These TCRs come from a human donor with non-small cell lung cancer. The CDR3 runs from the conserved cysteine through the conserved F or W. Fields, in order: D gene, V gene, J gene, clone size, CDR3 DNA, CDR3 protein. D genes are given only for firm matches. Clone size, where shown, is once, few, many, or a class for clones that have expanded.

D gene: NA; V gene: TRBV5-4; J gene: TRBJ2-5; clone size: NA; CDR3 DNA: TGTGCCAGCACCACCGGGGAACCCTGGGAGACCCAGTACTTC; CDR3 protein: CASTTGEPWETQYF
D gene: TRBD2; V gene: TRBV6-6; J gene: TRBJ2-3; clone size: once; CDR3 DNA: TGTGCCAGCAGTTACGGGGGCGGGAGGCTTGCAGATACGCAGTATTTT; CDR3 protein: CASSYGGGRLADTQYF
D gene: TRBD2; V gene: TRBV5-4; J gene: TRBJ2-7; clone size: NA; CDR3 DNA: TGTGCCAGCAGCTTGGACCCTAGCGGGAGGTCCGAGCAGTACTTC; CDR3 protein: CASSLDPSGRSEQYF
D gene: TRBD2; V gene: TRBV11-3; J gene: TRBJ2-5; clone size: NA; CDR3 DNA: TGTGCCAGCAGCTTAGGGGGACTAGCGGGAGTAGAGACCCAGTACTTC; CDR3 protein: CASSLGGLAGVETQYF
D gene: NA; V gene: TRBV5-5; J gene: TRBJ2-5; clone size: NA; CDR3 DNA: TGTGCCAGCAGCCCTCCCCAAGGGGAGACCCAGTACTTC; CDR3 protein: CASSPPQGETQYF
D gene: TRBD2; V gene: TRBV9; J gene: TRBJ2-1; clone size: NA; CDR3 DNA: TGTGCCAGCAGCGTAGGTGTTAGCGGGAGAAGGTACAATGAGCAGTTCTTC; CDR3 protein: CASSVGVSGRRYNEQFF
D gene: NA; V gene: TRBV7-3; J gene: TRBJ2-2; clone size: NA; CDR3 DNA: TGTGCCAGCAGCGCAACTAGACATGGGGAGCTGTTTTTT; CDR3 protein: CASSATRHGELFF
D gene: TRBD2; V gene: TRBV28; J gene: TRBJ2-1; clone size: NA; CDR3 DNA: TGTGCCAGCAGTTTACTAGCGGGAGGGCTCTCCGGGTACAATGAGCAGTTCTTC; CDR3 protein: CASSLLAGGLSGYNEQFF
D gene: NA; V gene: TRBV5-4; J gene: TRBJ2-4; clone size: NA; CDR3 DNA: TGTGCCAGCAGCTCCGACCAAAACATTCAGTACTTC; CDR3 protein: CASSSDQNIQYF
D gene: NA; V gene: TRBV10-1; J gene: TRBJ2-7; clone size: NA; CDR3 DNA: TGCGCCAGCAGTGCCGGAATCTCCTACGAGCAGTACTTC; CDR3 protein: CASSAGISYEQYF
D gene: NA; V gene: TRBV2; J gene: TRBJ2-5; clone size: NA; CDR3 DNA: TGTGCCAGCAGTGATAGCAGGGGGGAACAAGAGACCCAGTACTTC; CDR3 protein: CASSDSRGEQETQYF
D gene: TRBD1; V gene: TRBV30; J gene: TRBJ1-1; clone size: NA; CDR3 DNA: TGTGCCTGGGGACAGGTTGAAGCTTTCTTT; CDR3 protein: CAWGQVEAFF
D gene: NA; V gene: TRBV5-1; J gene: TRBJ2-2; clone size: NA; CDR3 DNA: TGCGCCAGCAGCTCCGGGGTCTCTCCCGGGGAGCTGTTTTTT; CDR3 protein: CASSSGVSPGELFF
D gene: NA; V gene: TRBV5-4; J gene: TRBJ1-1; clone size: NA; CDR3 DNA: TGTGCCAGCAGCTCGGGAGTTCTGGAGAACACTGAAGCTTTCTTT; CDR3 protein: CASSSGVLENTEAFF